A selection of T cell receptor beta chains follows, all from one sample in a study of cytomegalovirus exposure and HLA in healthy donors. Libraries were prepared by immunoSEQ multiplex PCR; TCRdb keeps only in-frame clonotypes and omits some of them. The table includes roughly 120,000 clones, roughly 80% detected once. Sequencing used PBMCs. These receptors were taken from a woman in her thirties or forties in good health and CMV-seropositive. Both conserved end residues are trimmed from each CDR3. Each record gives: D gene, clone size, V gene, CDR3 protein. The D gene is left open where the match is weak. Some rows have no size entry. The others give once, few or many, or a class for an expanded clone.

TRBD1	-	TRBV5-8	ASSSGQGSEKLF
-	-	TRBV5-1	ASSLAGARGDIQY
TRBD1	few	TRBV6-6	ATMGGTGNSPLH
TRBD2	-	TRBV7-6	ASSLDRLAGKETQY
TRBD1	-	TRBV5-1	ASSLTGGTEAF
-	-	TRBV9	ASSPQGTHGEQY
-	-	TRBV19	ASSASQGLSNQPQH
TRBD2	-	TRBV19	ATGSGLAGVHEQF
TRBD2	-	TRBV25-1	ASSESGGARNEQF
TRBD2	-	TRBV11-3	ASSPSLGLVGDTQY
-	-	TRBV19	ASSGQNLLGGNTIY
-	-	TRBV19	ASSREERGYT
TRBD1	-	TRBV28	ATRGTGLTDTQY
-	-	TRBV27	ASSSHRNEQF
-	-	TRBV7-3	ASSLMGGEQF
-	-	TRBV30	AWGRRGTEAF
TRBD1	-	TRBV5-4	ASSEHRGLQF
TRBD2	-	TRBV7-2	ASSLKVRQLAGYEQY
-	-	TRBV10-1	ASSALSPGQERRSNQPQH
-	-	TRBV7-8	ASSLALSHYGYT
-	-	TRBV19	ASCKSSSYNSPLH
-	-	TRBV20-1	SARWGGEQY
TRBD1	few	TRBV28	ASGLDRASYEQY
-	-	TRBV6-1	ASSYALSSQPQH
TRBD1	-	TRBV18	ASSPPGQGAGNTEAF
-	-	TRBV4-3	ASSQVPQGHGYT
-	-	TRBV5-4	ASSLQGVATKNIQY